This T cell receptor beta chain was captured by sequencing in a study of cytomegalovirus exposure and HLA in healthy donors. At the level of the study: T cells numbering about 200 million yielded 95 million to 140 million unique TCR beta sequences in an earlier analysis.

The V and J ends lost 3 bases and 2 bases, in that order; junction bases with no gene match: 8. This CDR3 has 16 amino acids. The germline V gene has CDR1 SGHRS and CDR2 YFSETQ. Each donor was healthy, and each was a bone marrow donor. Primers: 60 Vbeta forward and 13 Jbeta reverse. TCRdb's copy holds only in-frame clones and misses some; the assay was immunoSEQ multiplex PCR. The sample contains 90,000 to 100,000 clones, approximately 72% of which appear only once. Sequencing was carried out using PBMCs. This chain connects TRBV5-1 to TRBJ2-3; 8 bases align to TRBD1. The sequence was obtained from a woman aged 40 to 55 in good health and CMV-seronegative. DNA for the CDR3: TGCGCCAGCAGCTCTGACCAGGACAGGGCCACAGATACGCAGTATTTT. Amino acid sequence: CASSSDQDRATDTQYF.